One and the same sample provided the 5 T cell receptor beta chains below, sequenced in a study of cytomegalovirus exposure and HLA in healthy donors. The PCR had 60 Vbeta and 13 Jbeta primers. The assay was immunoSEQ multiplex PCR, and TCRdb's table has in-frame clones only and misses some. The table includes 130,000 or so clones, 75% to 85% detected once. What was sequenced was PBMCs. The receptors were gathered from a woman aged 45-59 years in good health and CMV-seropositive.

Note on this clone: This sample includes further DNA sequences coding for the same CDR3. As DNA, the CDR3 is TGTGCCTGGAGTGGACTAGCGGGAGGCGAGACCCAGTACTTC. Protein product: CAWSGLAGGETQYF. The chain couples TRBV30 to TRBJ2-5; 13 bases align to TRBD2. The CDR3 covers 14 residues. Germline loops: CDR1 GTSNPN, CDR2 SVGIG (reference sequence). After removal of 1 base from V and 5 bases from J, the junction contained 1 base not matched to a gene.

The chain uses TRBV30 and TRBJ1-1, with 9 bases lining up with TRBD1. V lost 0 bases, J lost 0 bases, and 8 bases stayed unmatched. The CDR3 covers 17 residues. Germline V gene sequence: CDR1 GTSNPN, CDR2 SVGIG (reference sequence). In DNA form, the CDR3 reads TGTGCCTGGAGTGTAACCCCCACAGGGGGCATGAACACTGAAGCTTTCTTT. Encoded protein: CAWSVTPTGGMNTEAFF.

This rearrangement joins TRBV6-1 to TRBJ1-1; tentatively, D is TRBD1 (5 bases). Trimming removed 1 base from V and 0 bases from J, with 12 bases in between. Germline V CDR1 and CDR2: MNHNS, SASEGT. The CDR3 totals 16 residues. This CDR3 reads CASSEGQSLMNTEAFF. CDR3 DNA: TGTGCCAGCAGTGAAGGACAGAGCCTCATGAACACTGAAGCTTTCTTT.

V and J are TRBV6-5 and TRBJ1-1, with D unclear. The CDR3 runs to 12 residues. The V end was cut by 5 bases, the J end by 4 bases, with 8 bases between. Germline V gene lookup returns CDR1 MNHEY and CDR2 SVGAGI. The CDR3 bases are TGTGCCAGCAGTGTAAGAGGCACTGAAGCTTTCTTT. Translation: CASSVRGTEAFF.

The chain couples TRBV27 to TRBJ2-1, with D tentatively TRBD2 (6 bases). V was pared by 5 bases and J by 6 bases, with 17 bases between. The CDR3 has 15 amino acids. Germline values: CDR1 MNHEY, CDR2 SMNVEV (reference sequence). Written as DNA, the CDR3 is TGTGCCAGCAGTACCCTTGCGGGAAAGGTCAATGAGCAGTTCTTC. Translation gives CASSTLAGKVNEQFF.